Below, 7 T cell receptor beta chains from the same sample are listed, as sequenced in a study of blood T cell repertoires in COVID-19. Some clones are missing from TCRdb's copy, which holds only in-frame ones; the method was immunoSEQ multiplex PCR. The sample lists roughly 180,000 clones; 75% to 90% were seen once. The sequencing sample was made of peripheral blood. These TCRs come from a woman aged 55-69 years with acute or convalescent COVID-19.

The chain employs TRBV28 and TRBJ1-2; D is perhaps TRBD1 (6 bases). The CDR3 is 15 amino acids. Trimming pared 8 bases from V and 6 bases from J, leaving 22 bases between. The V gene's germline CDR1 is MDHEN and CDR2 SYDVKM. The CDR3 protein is CASLRTVQARHGYTF. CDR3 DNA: TGTGCCAGCCTTAGGACAGTTCAAGCCCGTCATGGCTACACCTTC.

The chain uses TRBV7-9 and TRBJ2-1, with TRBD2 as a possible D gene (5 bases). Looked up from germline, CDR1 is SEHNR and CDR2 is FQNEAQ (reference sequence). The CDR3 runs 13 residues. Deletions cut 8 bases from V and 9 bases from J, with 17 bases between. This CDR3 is CASAPQWAGEQFF. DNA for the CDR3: TGTGCCAGCGCGCCCCAGTGGGCGGGTGAGCAGTTCTTC.

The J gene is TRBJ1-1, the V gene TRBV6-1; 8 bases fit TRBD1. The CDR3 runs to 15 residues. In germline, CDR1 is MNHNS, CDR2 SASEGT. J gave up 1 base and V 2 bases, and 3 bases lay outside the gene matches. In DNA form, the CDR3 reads TGTGCCAGCAGTGAACAAACAGGGGGGAACACTGAAGCTTTCTTT. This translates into CASSEQTGGNTEAFF.

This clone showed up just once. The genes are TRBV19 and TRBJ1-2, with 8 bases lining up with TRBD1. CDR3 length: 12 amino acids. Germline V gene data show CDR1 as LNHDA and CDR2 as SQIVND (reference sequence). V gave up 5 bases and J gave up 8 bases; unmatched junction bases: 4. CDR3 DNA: TGTGCCAGTAGTTCAGGGGGCAGGGGCTACACCTTC. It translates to CASSSGGRGYTF.

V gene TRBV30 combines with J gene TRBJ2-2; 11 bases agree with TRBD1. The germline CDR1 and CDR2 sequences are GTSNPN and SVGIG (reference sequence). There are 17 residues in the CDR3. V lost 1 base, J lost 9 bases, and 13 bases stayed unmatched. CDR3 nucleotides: TGTGCCTGGAGTGGTCTCGGAACCCGGACAGGGGGCCGGGAGCTGTTTTTT. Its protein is CAWSGLGTRTGGRELFF. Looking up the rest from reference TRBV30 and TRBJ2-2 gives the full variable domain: SQTIHQWPATLVQPVGSPLSLECTVEGTSNPNLYWYRQAAGRGLQLLFYSVGIGQISSEVPQNLSASRPQDRQFILSSKKLLLSDSGFYLCAWSGLGTRTGGRELFFGEGSRLTVL.

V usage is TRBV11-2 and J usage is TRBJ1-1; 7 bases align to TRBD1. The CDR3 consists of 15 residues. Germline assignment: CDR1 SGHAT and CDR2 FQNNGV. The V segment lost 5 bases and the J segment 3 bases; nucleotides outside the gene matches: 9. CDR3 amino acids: CASSVTGQRDTEAFF. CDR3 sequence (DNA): TGTGCCAGCAGCGTGACGGGACAGCGGGACACTGAAGCTTTCTTT.

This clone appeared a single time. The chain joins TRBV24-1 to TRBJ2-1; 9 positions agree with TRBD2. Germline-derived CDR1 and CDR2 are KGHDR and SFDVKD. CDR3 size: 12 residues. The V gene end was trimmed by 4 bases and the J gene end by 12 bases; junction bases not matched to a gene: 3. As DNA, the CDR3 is TGTGCCACCAGTGAACTTAGCGGGAGGCAGTTCTTC. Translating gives CATSELSGRQFF.